This TCR beta chain was observed in a study of response to subunit inactivated influenza vaccine. Findings of the study overall: The authors proposed limited new T cell recruitment per seasonal influenza vaccination.

Remarks on this clonotype: As yet, its antigen is unknown.

MiXCR was run by TCRdb on the RT-PCR reads, yielding one entry per CDR3 protein. The sample carries 500,000 to 750,000 distinct CDR3 sequences, 14% recorded once. CDR1 is SGHAT, CDR2 FQNNGV, per germline. CDR3 length equals 13 residues. The germline V and J ends were trimmed by 7 bases and 5 bases, with 14 bases remaining between them. The sample consisted of PBMCs from blood, taken 11 to 12 days after vaccination. This clonotype originated in a man over 45 who received an inactivated influenza vaccine. The chain employs TRBV11-2 and TRBJ1-2; possible D gene TRBD1, 5 bases. This chain's CDR3 is CASNGRGVYGYTF. In DNA, the CDR3 is TGTGCCAGCAACGGCCGGGGGGTATATGGCTACACCTTC.